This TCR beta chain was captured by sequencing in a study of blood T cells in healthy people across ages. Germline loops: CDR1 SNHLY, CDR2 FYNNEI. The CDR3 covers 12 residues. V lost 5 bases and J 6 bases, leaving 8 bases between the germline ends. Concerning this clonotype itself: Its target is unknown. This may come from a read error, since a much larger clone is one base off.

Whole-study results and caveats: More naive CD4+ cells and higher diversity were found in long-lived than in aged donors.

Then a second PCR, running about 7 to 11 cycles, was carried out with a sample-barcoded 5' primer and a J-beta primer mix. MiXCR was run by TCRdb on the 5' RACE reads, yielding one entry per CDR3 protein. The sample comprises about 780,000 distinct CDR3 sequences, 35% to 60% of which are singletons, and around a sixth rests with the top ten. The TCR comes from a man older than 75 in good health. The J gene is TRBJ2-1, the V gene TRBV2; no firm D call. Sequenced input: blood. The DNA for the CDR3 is TGTGCCAGCAGTATTAAGCTCAATGAGCAGTTCTTC. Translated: CASSIKLNEQFF.